The 20 T cell receptor beta chains below all came from one sample that was sequenced in a study of TIL therapy for anti-PD-1-resistant metastatic lung cancer. The libraries were made with immunoSEQ v3. The assay was immunoSEQ multiplex PCR, and TCRdb's table has in-frame clones only and misses some. The sample has 25,000 to 35,000 clones; around three quarters are singletons. Time point of the sample: pre-treatment sample, taken before nivolumab and TIL therapy. This material consisted of blood, taken at baseline. All receptors come from a woman aged 30-79 years with non-small cell lung cancer.

The chain couples TRBV7-8 to TRBJ1-3; D possibly corresponds to TRBD1 (5 bases). The CDR3 is 14 amino acids. The V end lost 2 bases, the J end lost 1 base, and 6 bases lay between the germline ends. CDR1 SGHVS and CDR2 FQNEAQ come from the germline V gene. DNA of the CDR3: TGTGCCAGCAGCTTAAGGGGATCTGGAAACACCATATATTTT. Residues: CASSLRGSGNTIYF.

The chain uses TRBV2 and TRBJ2-6; a possible D gene is TRBD2 (5 bases). The germline V gene encodes CDR1 SNHLY and CDR2 FYNNEI. The CDR3 sequence is 12 residues long. The CDR3 sequence: CVGRDGANVLTF. The CDR3 nucleotides read TGTGTCGGACGGGATGGGGCCAACGTCCTGACTTTC. Filled out from reference TRBV2 and TRBJ2-6, the complete variable domain reads EPEVTQTPSHQVTQMGQEVILRCVPISNHLYFYWYRQILGQKVEFLVSFYNNEISEKSEIFDDQFSVERPDGSNFTLKIRSTKLEDSAMYFCVGRDGANVLTFGAGSRLTVL.

The chain carries TRBV27 and TRBJ2-1; no clear D. This CDR3 is built from 12 residues. Trimming took off 7 bases at V and 12 bases at J, with 16 bases between the two ends. From germline, CDR1 is MNHEY and CDR2 SMNVEV (reference sequence). CDR3 protein: CASIGVGRLQFF. CDR3 nucleotide sequence: TGTGCCAGCATTGGGGTAGGAAGGTTGCAGTTCTTC.

The chain links TRBV10-2 to TRBJ1-2; unclear D gene. V was cut by 5 bases and J by 9 bases, with 13 bases left in between. This CDR3 spans 12 amino acids. The germline CDR1 and CDR2 sequences are WSHSY and SAAADI. The CDR3: CASSLPGGSYTF. CDR3 nucleotide sequence: TGCGCCAGCAGTCTCCCGGGTGGAAGCTACACCTTC.

The chain recombines TRBV7-6 with TRBJ2-5; 9 bases are a match to TRBD1. V dropped 6 bases and J dropped 7; count of bases not matched to a gene: 9. This CDR3 is 14 amino acids long. From germline, CDR1 is SGHVS and CDR2 FNYEAQ. CDR3 residues: CASRATGGKGTQYF. The CDR3 region has the DNA TGTGCCAGCAGAGCAACAGGGGGCAAAGGGACCCAGTACTTC.

This rearrangement joins TRBV6-5 to TRBJ2-1; 11 positions match TRBD2. The CDR3 has 14 amino acids. The ends lost 8 bases at V and 9 bases at J; junction bases unmatched: 9. The germline gives CDR1 MNHEY, CDR2 SVGAGI. In nucleotides, the CDR3 is TGTGCCAGCTCTTTTAGCGGGAGGGTCACTGAGCAGTTCTTC. Its protein is CASSFSGRVTEQFF.

The chain uses TRBV6-5 and TRBJ2-7, with 9 positions matching TRBD1. CDR3 length: 14 residues. V shed 5 bases, J shed 2 bases, and the junction held 4 bases outside the gene matches. Looked up from germline, CDR1 is MNHEY and CDR2 is SVGAGI. The CDR3 bases are TGTGCCAGCAGTCTACGACAGGGGGCCTACGAGCAGTACTTC. It codes for CASSLRQGAYEQYF.

CDR3 sequence (DNA): TGTGCCAGCAGCTTAGCCCGGGGATCTGGGGCCAACGTCCTGACTTTC. Translation: CASSLARGSGANVLTF. This chain uses TRBV7-9 with TRBJ2-6; D possibly corresponds to TRBD2 (5 bases). With 0 bases removed from V and 1 base from J, the gap between germline ends came to 7 bases. The CDR3 sequence is 16 residues long. Germline-derived CDR1 and CDR2 are SEHNR and FQNEAQ (reference sequence).

The chain combines TRBV2 with TRBJ1-5; D perhaps matches TRBD1 (6 bases). This CDR3 region has 16 residues. Germline V CDR1 and CDR2: SNHLY, FYNNEI. Trimming pared 3 bases from V and 1 base from J, leaving 13 bases between. This chain's CDR3 is CASSEATTGSNQPQHF. In DNA, the CDR3 is TGTGCCAGCAGTGAGGCGACAACAGGGAGCAATCAGCCCCAGCATTTT.

In its sample, this clone was seen a few times. This chain uses TRBV19 with TRBJ1-5; TRBD1 aligns across 12 bases. Per germline, CDR1 LNHDA and CDR2 SQIVND (reference sequence). J lost 1 base, V lost 4 bases, and 2 bases had no gene match. This CDR3 comprises 16 residues. The CDR3 loop reads CASSRGTGGSNQPQHF. Written as DNA, the CDR3 is TGTGCCAGTAGTAGAGGGACAGGGGGCAGCAATCAGCCCCAGCATTTT.

The chain couples TRBV6-5 to TRBJ2-7; 7 bases line up with TRBD1. In germline, CDR1 is MNHEY, CDR2 SVGAGI. The CDR3 has 14 amino acids. The junction had 6 bases not matched to a gene; V was cut back by 5 bases and J by 2 bases. The CDR3 DNA is TGTGCCAGCAGTCTCCAGACAGGGCCCTACGAGCAGTACTTC. This sequence encodes CASSLQTGPYEQYF.

CDR3 sequence: CASSPGTGRSKLFF. The CDR3 DNA sequence: TGTGCCAGCAGTCCCGGGACAGGGCGTTCAAAACTGTTTTTT. V and J are TRBV27 and TRBJ1-4, with 9 bases that match TRBD1. V was clipped by 5 bases and J by 10 bases; unmatched bases: 8. Per germline, CDR1 MNHEY and CDR2 SMNVEV (reference sequence). The CDR3 loop spans 14 amino acids. Full variable domain (remainder filled in from reference TRBV27 and TRBJ1-4): EAQVTQNPRYLITVTGKKLTVTCSQNMNHEYMSWYRQDPGLGLRQIYYSMNVEVTDKGDVPEGYKVSRKEKRNFPLILESPSPNQTSLYFCASSPGTGRSKLFFGSGTQLSVL.

This chain connects TRBV15 to TRBJ2-3; D is unresolved. The CDR3 consists of 12 residues. Looked up from germline, CDR1 is LNHNV and CDR2 is YYDKDF (reference sequence). V was trimmed by 1 base and J by 8 bases, leaving 7 bases between them. CDR3 amino acids: CATSRGSGTQYF. CDR3 DNA sequence: TGTGCCACCAGCAGAGGTTCGGGTACGCAGTATTTT. The full variable domain, rest sourced from reference TRBV15 and TRBJ2-3, is DAMVIQNPRYQVTQFGKPVTLSCSQTLNHNVMYWYQQKSSQAPKLLFHYYDKDFNNEADTPDNFQSRRPNTSFCFLDIRSPGLGDTAMYLCATSRGSGTQYFGPGTRLTVL.

This rearrangement joins TRBV18 to TRBJ2-3; 9 bases fit TRBD2. Germline CDR1 and CDR2: KGHSH and LQKENI. CDR3 length equals 15 residues. Germline trimming cut 5 bases from V and 0 bases from J; bases unmatched to any gene: 3. The CDR3 sequence is CASSRLAESTDTQYF. As DNA, the CDR3 is TGTGCCAGCTCAAGACTAGCGGAGAGCACAGATACGCAGTATTTT.

The CDR3 coding sequence is TGCGCCAGCGGCGGGCTGGGGGAGAGTAGCACAGATACGCAGTATTTT. This translates into CASGGLGESSTDTQYF. V and J are TRBV5-1 and TRBJ2-3; D might be TRBD1 or TRBD2, each matching 5 bases. Trimming removed 7 bases at V and 0 bases at J, with 18 bases between. Germline V gene data show CDR1 as SGHRS and CDR2 as YFSETQ. The CDR3 sequence is 16 residues long. The full variable domain, rest sourced from reference TRBV5-1 and TRBJ2-3, is KAGVTQTPRYLIKTRGQQVTLSCSPISGHRSVSWYQQTPGQGLQFLFEYFSETQRNKGNFPGRFSGRQFSNSRSEMNVSTLELGDSALYLCASGGLGESSTDTQYFGPGTRLTVL.

This rearrangement joins TRBV7-7 to TRBJ2-7; D may correspond to TRBD1 or TRBD2 (5 bases each). The CDR3 has 17 amino acids. Germline V gene lookup returns CDR1 SSHAT and CDR2 FNYEAQ (reference sequence). Trimming stripped 4 bases from V and 0 bases from J, with 19 bases between. The CDR3 region has the DNA TGTGCCAGCAGCTGGAGCCGGGGCCGAGCTTACTCCTACGAGCAGTACTTC. Protein sequence: CASSWSRGRAYSYEQYF.

The chain has TRBV11-2 and TRBJ2-3; TRBD1 aligns across 7 bases. J lost 6 bases, V lost 4 bases, and 4 bases had no gene match. The length of the CDR3 is 13 residues. The germline V gene encodes CDR1 SGHAT and CDR2 FQNNGV. CDR3 coding DNA: TGTGCCAGCAGCTCTCAGGGGGTTGATACGCAGTATTTT. This codes for CASSSQGVDTQYF.

The rearrangement uses TRBV12-2 and TRBJ2-3; the listed D gene, TRBD2, was not tested against the DNA. TRBV12-2 is an annotated pseudogene. This CDR3 is 18 amino acids long. CDR3 bases: TGTGCAAGTCGCTTAGGGCGACTTTGCCAGCGGTCCACAGATACGCAGTATTTT. Residues: CASRLGRLCQRSTDTQYF.

The rearrangement links TRBV29-1 to TRBJ2-7; D possibly corresponds to TRBD2 (6 bases). The V gene's germline CDR1 is SQVTM and CDR2 ANQGSEA. This CDR3 has 15 amino acids. The germline V and J ends were trimmed by 0 bases and 3 bases, with 15 bases remaining between them. The CDR3 coding sequence is TGCAGCGTTGAAGATCGGGCGGGAAAACGCTACGAGCAGTACTTC. The encoded protein is CSVEDRAGKRYEQYF.

The chain uses TRBV9 and TRBJ1-1; D is perhaps TRBD1 (6 bases). The V end was cut by 0 bases, the J end by 0 bases, with 12 bases between. The length of the CDR3 is 16 residues. CDR1 and CDR2 from the germline V gene are SGDLS and YYNGEE. CDR3 amino acids: CASSVAVQGMNTEAFF. The CDR3 DNA follows: TGTGCCAGCAGCGTAGCCGTACAGGGTATGAACACTGAAGCTTTCTTT.